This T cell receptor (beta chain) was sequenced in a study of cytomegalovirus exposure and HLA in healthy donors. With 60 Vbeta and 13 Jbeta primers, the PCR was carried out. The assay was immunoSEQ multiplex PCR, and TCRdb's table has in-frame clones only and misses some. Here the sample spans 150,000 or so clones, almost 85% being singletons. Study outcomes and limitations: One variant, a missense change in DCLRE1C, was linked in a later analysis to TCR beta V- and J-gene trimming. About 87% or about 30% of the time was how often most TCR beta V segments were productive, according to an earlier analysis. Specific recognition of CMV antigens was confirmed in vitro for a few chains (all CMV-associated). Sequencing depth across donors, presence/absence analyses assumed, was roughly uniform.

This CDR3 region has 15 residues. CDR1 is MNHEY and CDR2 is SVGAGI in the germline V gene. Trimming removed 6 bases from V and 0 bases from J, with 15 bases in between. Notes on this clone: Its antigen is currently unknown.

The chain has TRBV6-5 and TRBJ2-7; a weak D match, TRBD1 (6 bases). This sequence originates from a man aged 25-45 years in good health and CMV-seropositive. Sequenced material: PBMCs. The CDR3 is CASSPFGQSSYEQYF. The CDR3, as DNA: TGTGCCAGCAGCCCCTTCGGACAGAGCTCCTACGAGCAGTACTTC.